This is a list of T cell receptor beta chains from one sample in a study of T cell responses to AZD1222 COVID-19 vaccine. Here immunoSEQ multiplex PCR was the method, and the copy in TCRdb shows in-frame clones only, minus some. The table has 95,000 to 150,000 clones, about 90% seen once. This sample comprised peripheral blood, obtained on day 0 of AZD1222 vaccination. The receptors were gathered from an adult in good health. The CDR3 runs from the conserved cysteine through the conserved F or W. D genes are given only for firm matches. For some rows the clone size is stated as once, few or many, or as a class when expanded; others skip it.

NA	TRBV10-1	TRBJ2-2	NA	CASSESETANTGELFF	TGCGCCAGCAGTGAGTCCGAGACGGCGAACACCGGGGAGCTGTTTTTT
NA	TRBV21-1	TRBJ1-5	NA	CALQGQPQHF	TGTGCCTTACAGGGACAGCCCCAGCATTTT
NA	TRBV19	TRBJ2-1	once	CASSIAVSLLSYNEQFF	TGTGCCAGTAGTATAGCGGTCAGCCTTCTCTCCTACAATGAGCAGTTCTTC
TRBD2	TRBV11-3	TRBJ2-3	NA	CASSPGTSGTDTQYF	TGTGCCAGCAGCCCCGGGACTAGCGGCACAGATACGCAGTATTTT
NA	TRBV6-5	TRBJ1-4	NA	CASSSQPLANEKLFF	TGTGCCAGCAGTTCCCAACCTCTGGCTAATGAAAAACTGTTTTTT
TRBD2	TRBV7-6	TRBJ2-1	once	CASSLYGGGGSYNEQFF	TGTGCCAGCAGCTTATACGGCGGGGGTGGTTCCTACAATGAGCAGTTCTTC
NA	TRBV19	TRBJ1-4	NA	CASSLRTETNEKLFF	TGTGCCAGTAGTCTGAGGACAGAGACTAATGAAAAACTGTTTTTT
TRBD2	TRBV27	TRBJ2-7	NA	CASSLSMGGASGSTGEQYF	TGTGCCAGCAGTTTATCGATGGGTGGCGCTAGCGGGAGCACGGGGGAGCAGTACTTC
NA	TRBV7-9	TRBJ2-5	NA	CASSLSTVQETQYF	TGTGCCAGCAGCTTATCGACAGTACAAGAGACCCAGTACTTC
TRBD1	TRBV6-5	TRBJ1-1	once	CASSTGQGTQAFF	TGTGCCAGCAGTACGGGACAGGGTACCCAAGCTTTCTTT
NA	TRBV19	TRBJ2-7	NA	CASSNGQGYEQYF	TGTGCCAGTAGTAACGGCCAGGGATACGAGCAGTACTTC
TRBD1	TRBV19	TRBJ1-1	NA	CASSMQTGIEAFF	TGTGCCAGTAGTATGCAGACAGGGATTGAAGCTTTCTTT
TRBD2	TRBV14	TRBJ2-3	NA	CASSPRWGRGLAADTQYF	TGTGCCAGCAGCCCGCGCTGGGGCCGGGGACTAGCAGCAGATACGCAGTATTTT
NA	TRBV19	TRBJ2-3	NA	CASSTVLTDTQYF	TGTGCCAGTAGTACGGTCCTCACAGATACGCAGTATTTT
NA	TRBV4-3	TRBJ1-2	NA	CASSQGDGYTF	TGCGCCAGCAGCCAAGGAGATGGCTACACCTTC
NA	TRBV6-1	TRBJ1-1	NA	CASSESGGGTEAFF	TGTGCCAGCAGTGAAAGCGGGGGCGGCACTGAAGCTTTCTTT
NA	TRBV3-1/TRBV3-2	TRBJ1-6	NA	CASSHEGRPLHF	TGTGCCAGCAGCCACGAGGGGAGACCCCTCCACTTT
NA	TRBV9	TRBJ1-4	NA	CASSVDVQKDEKLFF	TGTGCCAGCAGCGTAGACGTCCAGAAGGATGAAAAACTGTTTTTT
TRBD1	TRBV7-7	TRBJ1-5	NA	CASSLVQGRTGGAGSYQPQHF	TGTGCTAGCAGCTTAGTTCAGGGGAGGACAGGGGGCGCCGGGAGTTATCAGCCCCAGCATTTT
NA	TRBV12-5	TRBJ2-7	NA	CASGSKPGHHYEQYF	TGTGCTAGTGGTTCCAAACCGGGACATCACTACGAGCAGTACTTC
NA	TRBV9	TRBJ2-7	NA	CASSVEPRDSYEQYF	TGTGCCAGCAGCGTAGAGCCTCGGGACTCCTACGAGCAGTACTTC
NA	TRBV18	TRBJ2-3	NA	CASSDSASTDTQYF	TGTGCCAGCTCAGACAGCGCTAGCACAGATACGCAGTATTTT
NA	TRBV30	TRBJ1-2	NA	CAWSVSQGYYTF	TGTGCCTGGAGTGTCTCACAGGGTTACTACACCTTC
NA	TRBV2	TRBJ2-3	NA	CASSVGTRVGTDTQYF	TGTGCCAGCAGTGTGGGGACTCGGGTGGGGACAGATACGCAGTATTTT
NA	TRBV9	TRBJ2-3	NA	CASRSITDTQYF	TGTGCCAGCAGGAGTATAACAGATACGCAGTATTTT
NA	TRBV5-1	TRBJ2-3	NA	CASSFTSSTDTQYF	TGCGCCAGCAGCTTTACTTCTAGCACAGATACGCAGTATTTT
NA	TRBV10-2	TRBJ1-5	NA	CAPGGGYPSGNQPQHF	TGCGCCCCGGGGGGTGGGTATCCCTCCGGCAATCAGCCCCAGCATTTT
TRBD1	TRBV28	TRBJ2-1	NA	CASRAGGMVNEQFF	TGTGCCAGCAGGGCAGGGGGCATGGTCAATGAGCAGTTCTTC
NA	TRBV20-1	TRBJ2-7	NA	CSASVFESPYEQYF	TGCAGTGCTAGTGTGTTCGAGTCCCCCTACGAGCAGTACTTC
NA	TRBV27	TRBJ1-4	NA	CASSLNGDVEKLFF	TGTGCCAGCAGTTTAAATGGGGACGTTGAAAAACTGTTTTTT